Listed below are T cell receptor beta chains from one sample, sequenced in a study of T-cell reconstitution after alpha-beta-depleted transplantation in children. MiXCR, run by TCRdb on the PCR reads, gives a single entry per CDR3 protein. The sample comprises 600,000 to 700,000 distinct CDR3 sequences, approximately 14% of which are singletons, and 0.79% rests with the top ten. The sample in question was PBMCs, obtained before TCRalphabeta/CD19-depleted stem cell transplant. These receptors all stem from a girl aged 2 to 10 with congenital amegakaryocytic thrombocytopenia, due to receive a stem cell transplant. The CDR3 runs from the conserved cysteine through the conserved F or W. Each record gives: D gene, clone size, CDR3 length, J gene, V gene, CDR3 DNA, CDR3 protein. D genes are given only for firm matches. Part of the rows lack a size; the others show once, few, many or a class for expanded clones.

TRBD2 . 14 TRBJ2-7 TRBV5-1 TGCGCCAGCACCTTAGCGGGAGGCACGCGAGAGCAGTACTTC CASTLAGGTREQYF
. many 12 TRBJ1-1 TRBV5-1 TGCGCCAGCAGCTTGACAGGGCGTGAAGCTTTCTTT CASSLTGREAFF
. many 15 TRBJ2-7 TRBV7-8 TGTGCCAGCAGCTTTCCCTTGAGGGACTCCTACGAGCAGTACTTC CASSFPLRDSYEQYF
TRBD2 many 16 TRBJ2-2 TRBV20-1 TGCAGTGCTAGAGTCCCCCTAGCGGGAGCGGGCGGGGAGCTGTTTTTT CSARVPLAGAGGELFF
. . 14 TRBJ2-7 TRBV29-1 TGCAGCGTTGAGTCCAGGGGTGAATCCTACGAGCAGTACTTC CSVESRGESYEQYF
. . 15 TRBJ2-5 TRBV7-9 TGTGCCAGCAGCCTCCGATGGACTGCCCAAGAGACCCAGTACTTC CASSLRWTAQETQYF
. many 16 TRBJ2-7 TRBV10-3 TGTGCCATCAGTGAGTTGATGGGAGCGATCTCGGGTGAGCAGTACTTC CAISELMGAISGEQYF
. many 11 TRBJ1-1 TRBV29-1 TGCAGCTCCGACCCACTTGGGAGAGCTTTCTTT CSSDPLGRAFF
. . 16 TRBJ2-7 TRBV5-1 TGCGCCAGCAGCTTGAAGGAGGGAGTTACTTCGGGGGAGCAGTACTTC CASSLKEGVTSGEQYF
. many 17 TRBJ2-7 TRBV20-1 TGCAGTGCTAGAGCTCGGGACACTCAAGTGTGGGCCTACGAGCAGTACTTC CSARARDTQVWAYEQYF
. many 13 TRBJ1-1 TRBV12-3/TRBV12-4 TGTGCCAGCAGTCTGAATCGGGACACTGAAGCTTTCTTT CASSLNRDTEAFF
. . 13 TRBJ2-7 TRBV5-1 TGCGCCAGCAGCTTAACAGCTTACTACGAGCAGTACTTC CASSLTAYYEQYF
. many 17 TRBJ2-5 TRBV5-1 TGCGCCAGCAGCTTGGTTTTGAGCGGAGGGTTGCGAGAGACCCAGTACTTC CASSLVLSGGLRETQYF